This T cell receptor beta chain was recovered during a study of human T cells and chemical hapten exposure. Study summary: Patch tests put 0.01% DPC on the upper back, and the results were checked at 6 days. Regarding the study as a whole: TCRs at high frequency, those above 1 in 1000, did not change with DPC sensitization.

Time point described: patch test 2, 6 weeks after DPC sensitization. Treatment described: therapeutic diphenylcyclopropenone sensitization with weekly scalp DPC. The drawing of blood occurred before each patch test was applied. The total RNA was obtained from whole blood that was not fractionated. This clonotype was found many times. Its target is unknown. Trimming left V 2 bases short and J 1 base short, with 9 bases between. The V gene's germline CDR1 is MDHEN and CDR2 SYDVKM. The CDR3 has 15 residues. TCRdb used MiXCR to reprocess the RACE reads, holding one entry per CDR3 protein. The table lists 80,000 to 95,000 distinct CDR3 sequences, approximately 11% of them singletons.

The receptor's source is a man between 40 and 49 years old with alopecia areata. Some clones in this sample may be carry-over from other donors' samples. Sequences were derived from whole blood, sampled in connection with sensitization to the hapten diphenylcyclopropenone (DPC). V gene TRBV28 combines with J gene TRBJ1-5; D possibly corresponds to TRBD1 (6 bases). DNA of the CDR3: TGTGCCAGCAGTTTAGGGGGCCGGAGCAATCAGCCCCAGCATTTT. Translated: CASSLGGRSNQPQHF.